Listed here are 17 T cell receptor beta chains from one sample, sequenced in a study of blood T cell repertoires in COVID-19. Generated by immunoSEQ multiplex PCR, the TCRdb table keeps only in-frame clones and is missing some. The table records fewer than 450,000 clones, around 90% of them present only once. Sequencing was performed on PBMCs or T cells enriched from blood (not recorded which). Source of these receptors: a woman aged 40 to 49 with acute COVID-19.

The chain combines TRBV27 with TRBJ1-6; 9 nucleotides line up with TRBD1. The J segment lost 9 bases and the V segment lost 5 bases, leaving 5 bases of the junction unmatched. The CDR3 length is 14 residues. The germline gives CDR1 MNHEY, CDR2 SMNVEV (reference sequence). The CDR3 protein is CASSLTGGGSPLHF. The CDR3 nucleotides are TGTGCCAGCAGTCTAACAGGGGGCGGTTCACCCCTCCACTTT.

The gene calls are TRBV7-8 and TRBJ2-5, with D perhaps matching TRBD1 (6 bases). The CDR3 totals 14 residues. V lost 4 bases and J lost 7, with 16 bases in between. The germline V gene encodes CDR1 SGHVS and CDR2 FQNEAQ. CDR3 residues: CASSSLAQQGTQYF. The CDR3 nucleotides are TGTGCCAGCAGCTCCCTCGCGCAACAGGGGACCCAGTACTTC.

This rearrangement joins TRBV27 to TRBJ1-2, with D unclear. Germline loops: CDR1 MNHEY, CDR2 SMNVEV (reference sequence). The CDR3 extends over 13 amino acids. Trimming took off 0 bases at V and 6 bases at J, with 8 bases between the two ends. Here the CDR3 DNA reads TGTGCCAGCAGTTTATCGGTGGGCGATGGCTACACCTTC. Translating it yields CASSLSVGDGYTF.

For this clone: A junction boundary mismatches the germline segment, possibly from a read error. The DNA for the CDR3 is TGTGTCAGCAGTTTTCGACAGGGACCTCAAGAGACCCAGTACTTC. This translates into CVSSFRQGPQETQYF. The chain has TRBV5-4 and TRBJ2-5; TRBD1 aligns across 7 bases. Per germline, CDR1 SGHNT and CDR2 YYREEE (reference sequence). This CDR3 contains 15 residues.

Remarks on this clone: The same CDR3 is also encoded by other DNA sequences in this sample. V gene TRBV3-1 (or the pseudogene TRBV3-2) combines with J gene TRBJ2-7; D possibly corresponds to TRBD2 (5 bases). With 1 base removed from V and 0 bases from J, the gap between germline ends came to 7 bases. Germline CDR1 LGHDT, CDR2 YNNKEL (reference sequence). The CDR3 runs 14 residues. The CDR3 reads CASSQAGSSYEQYF. CDR3 DNA sequence: TGTGCCAGCAGCCAAGCGGGGAGCTCCTACGAGCAGTACTTC.

On this clone: The same CDR3 arises from other DNA sequences in this sample as well. The chain joins TRBV5-5 to TRBJ2-1, with D possibly matching TRBD1 (5 bases). V lost 0 bases to trimming and J lost 4 bases, with 11 bases between them. Germline CDR1 SGHKS, CDR2 YYEKEE (reference sequence). The CDR3 has 15 residues. The CDR3 DNA sequence: TGTGCCAGCAGCTTGGGGGCAGGGTCGTACAATGAGCAGTTCTTC. Translating gives CASSLGAGSYNEQFF.

The chain is built from TRBV5-1 and TRBJ1-1, with D possibly being TRBD1 (5 bases). The V and J ends lost 0 bases and 3 bases respectively, with 9 bases between them. Per the germline V gene, CDR1 is SGHRS and CDR2 is YFSETQ. The CDR3 contains 14 residues. The CDR3 DNA reads TGCGCCAGCAGCTTGGGACAGCCGGACACTGAAGCTTTCTTT. This sequence encodes CASSLGQPDTEAFF.

This clone occurred a few times. The chain uses TRBV9 and TRBJ2-1, with 7 positions matching TRBD2. The CDR3 is 16 residues long. Germline CDR1 is SGDLS and CDR2 is YYNGEE. After removal of 1 base from V and 12 bases from J, the junction contained 16 bases not matched to a gene. DNA of the CDR3: TGTGCCAGCAGCGTACGAAGCGGGACTGAAGCCCCCCGGCAGTTCTTC. Translating gives CASSVRSGTEAPRQFF.

The chain couples TRBV7-2 to TRBJ1-1; D is perhaps TRBD1 (5 bases). V lost 6 bases and J 1 base, leaving 9 bases between the germline ends. CDR1 is SGHTA and CDR2 is FQGNSA in the germline V gene. The length of the CDR3 is 13 residues. The CDR3 reads CASSQQENTEAFF. DNA for the CDR3: TGTGCCAGCAGTCAACAGGAGAACACTGAAGCTTTCTTT. The whole variable domain, remainder taken from reference TRBV7-2 and TRBJ1-1, is GAGVSQSPSNKVTEKGKDVELRCDPISGHTALYWYRQSLGQGLEFLIYFQGNSAPDKSGLPSDRFSAERTGGSVSTLTIQRTQQEDSAVYLCASSQQENTEAFFGQGTRLTVV.

The J gene is TRBJ1-1, the V gene TRBV5-1, with D maybe TRBD1 (5 bases). V was trimmed by 6 bases and J by 5 bases, leaving 8 bases between them. The CDR3 spans 11 residues. CDR1 SGHRS and CDR2 YFSETQ come from the germline V gene. CDR3 protein: CASNQGTEAFF. CDR3 nucleotides: TGCGCCAGCAATCAGGGAACTGAAGCTTTCTTT.

V gene TRBV6-6 combines with J gene TRBJ1-2; 7 nucleotides align to TRBD1. This CDR3 has 14 amino acids. The V gene end was trimmed by 2 bases and the J gene end by 4 bases; junction bases not matched to a gene: 4. Germline CDR1 reads MNHNY; CDR2 reads SVGAGI (reference sequence). CDR3 sequence reads: CASSYEGALYGYTF. The CDR3 DNA is TGTGCCAGCAGTTACGAGGGGGCCCTCTATGGCTACACCTTC.

V gene TRBV7-8 combines with J gene TRBJ2-7; TRBD2 is a possible D gene (5 bases). Deletions cut 5 bases from V and 6 bases from J, with 23 bases between. The length of the CDR3 is 16 residues. The germline V gene encodes CDR1 SGHVS and CDR2 FQNEAQ. CDR3 residues: CASSPIPLIPGSEQYF. DNA for the CDR3: TGTGCCAGCAGCCCAATCCCCCTAATCCCGGGGTCCGAGCAGTACTTC.

This chain links TRBV24-1 with TRBJ1-4; D unclear. The CDR3 has 18 amino acids. The germline CDR1 and CDR2 sequences are KGHDR and SFDVKD. Trimming took off 2 bases at V and 0 bases at J, with 15 bases between the two ends. DNA of the CDR3: TGTGCCACCAGTGATTCCCGGGCCTCCGGGGCAACTAATGAAAAACTGTTTTTT. It yields the protein CATSDSRASGATNEKLFF.

J is TRBJ1-2 and V is TRBV19; 9 bases are shared with TRBD1. The CDR3 loop spans 15 amino acids. Germline lookup yields CDR1 LNHDA and CDR2 SQIVND (reference sequence). Unmatched junction bases numbered 5, after V lost 6 bases and J lost 0 bases. CDR3 DNA sequence: TGTGCCAGTAGGCGGGACAGGGTACCTAACTATGGCTACACCTTC. It is translated as CASRRDRVPNYGYTF.

In nucleotides, the CDR3 is TGTGCCAGCAGCCAAGAAGGGGTCACTGAAGCTTTCTTT. It codes for CASSQEGVTEAFF. The chain employs TRBV4-2 and TRBJ1-1; possibly TRBD1 for D (5 bases). Trimming left V 0 bases short and J 4 bases short, with 6 bases between. This CDR3 has 13 amino acids. CDR1 LGHNA and CDR2 YNFKEQ come from the germline V gene.

The rearrangement uses TRBV18 and TRBJ2-1; a possible D gene is TRBD2 (5 bases). V gave up 3 bases and J gave up 6 bases, with 12 bases separating them. The CDR3 length is 14 residues. Per the germline V gene, CDR1 is KGHSH and CDR2 is LQKENI. The CDR3: CASSPELGTNEQFF. CDR3 bases: TGTGCCAGCTCACCGGAACTAGGAACCAATGAGCAGTTCTTC.

This chain joins TRBV30 and TRBJ2-5; 9 nucleotides line up with TRBD1. The CDR3 length is 13 residues. Germline CDR1 and CDR2: GTSNPN and SVGIG (reference sequence). With 4 bases clipped from V and 4 bases from J, the junction kept 4 bases outside the gene matches. The CDR3 spells CAWKTGGGETQYF. CDR3 coding DNA: TGTGCCTGGAAAACAGGGGGCGGAGAGACCCAGTACTTC.